Each of the 26 T cell receptor beta chains below was sequenced from the same sample in a study of shared clonotypes between healthy human individuals. The repertoire was sequenced with immunoSEQ multiplex PCR; TCRdb's copy has only in-frame clones and lacks some. The data show over 2 million clones, 85% to 95% seen once. The source material was naive CD4+ T cells from PBMCs. The subset here: CD45RA+ positively selected. The receptors were gathered from a man between 18 and 35 years old in good health. Some clones in this sample may be carry-over from other donors' samples.

A note on this clone: The same CDR3 also results from other DNA sequences found in this sample. V and J are TRBV5-1 and TRBJ2-1; 8 nucleotides match TRBD2. The germline gives CDR1 SGHRS, CDR2 YFSETQ. This CDR3 is 14 amino acids long. V lost 2 bases and J lost 5; bases outside the gene matches: 3. The CDR3: CASSFTSGNNEQFF. In DNA form, the CDR3 reads TGCGCCAGCAGCTTTACTAGCGGAAACAATGAGCAGTTCTTC.

The chain links TRBV10-3 to TRBJ1-2; 7 bases are a match to TRBD1. This CDR3 spans 14 amino acids. J lost 8 bases, V lost 5 bases, and 11 bases had no gene match. The germline V gene has CDR1 ENHRY and CDR2 SYGVKD. The CDR3 sequence is CAISSRDSQSGYTF. CDR3 DNA: TGTGCCATCAGTAGTCGGGACAGTCAATCCGGCTACACCTTC.

The J gene is TRBJ1-1, the V gene TRBV5-1; D unclear. The CDR3 runs to 13 residues. The V end was cut by 2 bases, the J end by 1 base, with 6 bases between. Per germline, CDR1 SGHRS and CDR2 YFSETQ. CDR3 coding DNA: TGCGCCAGCAGCTTTATCCAGAACACTGAAGCTTTCTTT. Translating it yields CASSFIQNTEAFF.

This chain connects TRBV9 to TRBJ2-1; 13 bases are shared with TRBD2. The V gene's germline CDR1 is SGDLS and CDR2 YYNGEE. The CDR3 runs 17 residues. Losses at the gene ends were 0 bases for V and 2 bases for J; bases not matched to a gene: 2. The CDR3 spells CASSVGGTSGTYNEQFF. The CDR3 DNA sequence: TGTGCCAGCAGCGTAGGAGGGACTAGCGGGACCTACAATGAGCAGTTCTTC.

This clone occurred once. The J gene is TRBJ1-6, the V gene TRBV11-2; 8 nucleotides line up with TRBD1. The ends lost 8 bases at V and 10 bases at J; junction bases unmatched: 13. CDR3 size: 15 residues. Germline values: CDR1 SGHAT, CDR2 FQNNGV. CDR3 DNA sequence: TGTGCCAGCCGCAGGGCAGGGGGCAGGGAGTCACCCCTCCACTTT. This gives the protein CASRRAGGRESPLHF.

The J gene is TRBJ2-7, the V gene TRBV11-3; TRBD2 might be the D (5 bases). V was shortened by 2 bases and J by 7 bases, with 15 bases between the two germline ends. The germline V gene has CDR1 SGHNT and CDR2 YENEEA. The length of the CDR3 is 14 residues. The CDR3 DNA reads TGTGCCAGCAGCTTATCCAGGCCTTCGGGGGAGCAGTACTTC. Its protein product is CASSLSRPSGEQYF.

V gene TRBV7-2 combines with J gene TRBJ2-1; no clear D gene. The germline CDR1 and CDR2 sequences are SGHTA and FQGNSA. The CDR3 is made up of 12 amino acids. V shed 2 bases and J shed 8 bases, with 7 bases lying between them. CDR3 protein: CASSLSLHEQFF. CDR3 sequence (DNA): TGTGCCAGCAGCTTATCCCTCCATGAGCAGTTCTTC.

J is TRBJ2-4 and V is TRBV28, with TRBD1 identical over 8 bases. CDR1 MDHEN and CDR2 SYDVKM come from the germline V gene. CDR3 length: 17 amino acids. With V trimmed by 6 bases and J by 0 bases, 10 bases remained unmatched. The CDR3 nucleotides read TGTGCCAGCAGCTCCACTCAGGGGGCCCTAGCCAAAAACATTCAGTACTTC. Its protein product is CASSSTQGALAKNIQYF.

This sequence joins TRBV5-4 and TRBJ2-3; 7 bases agree with TRBD2. CDR1 is SGHNT and CDR2 is YYREEE in the germline V gene (reference sequence). The CDR3 is made up of 13 amino acids. V was clipped by 7 bases and J by 4 bases; unmatched bases: 6. The CDR3 here is CASERDPSDTQYF. In DNA form, the CDR3 reads TGTGCCAGCGAGCGGGACCCTTCAGATACGCAGTATTTT. The entire variable domain, with the rest obtained from reference TRBV5-4 and TRBJ2-3, is as follows: ETGVTQSPTHLIKTRGQQVTLRCSSQSGHNTVSWYQQALGQGPQFIFQYYREEENGRGNFPPRFSGLQFPNYSSELNVNALELDDSALYLCASERDPSDTQYFGPGTRLTVL.

The rearrangement links TRBV18 to TRBJ2-3; the match to TRBD2 covers 11 bases. The CDR3 is 15 residues long. Germline V lookup: CDR1 KGHSH, CDR2 LQKENI. The junction had 0 bases not matched to a gene; V was cut back by 0 bases and J by 4 bases. CDR3 in DNA: TGTGCCAGCTCACCACCGGGACTAGCGGCAGATACGCAGTATTTT. This codes for CASSPPGLAADTQYF.

This clone was seen only once. CDR3 bases: TGTGCCAGCAGCTTAGGTGGGACTAGGACAGATACGCAGTATTTT. This codes for CASSLGGTRTDTQYF. The V call is TRBV11-3, the J call TRBJ2-3, with 8 bases identical to TRBD2. Germline V lookup: CDR1 SGHNT, CDR2 YENEEA. J gave up 3 bases and V 1 base, and 3 bases lay outside the gene matches. The CDR3 has 15 amino acids.

V is TRBV4-2 and J is TRBJ2-2, with D possibly being TRBD1 (6 bases). Per the germline V gene, CDR1 is LGHNA and CDR2 is YNFKEQ. CDR3 size: 13 residues. Between the trimmed V and J ends, which lost 4 bases and 7 bases, there was a span of 10 bases. The CDR3, as DNA: TGTGCCAGCAGCCTCAGAGGGGGCGGGGAGCTGTTTTTT. Translating it yields CASSLRGGGELFF.

The chain is built from TRBV7-2 and TRBJ2-7; 7 bases match TRBD1. Germline V gives CDR1 SGHTA, CDR2 FQGNSA. The CDR3 has 16 amino acids. V was clipped by 1 base and J by 3 bases; unmatched bases: 9. The CDR3 DNA sequence: TGTGCCAGCAGCTTAGGAAGACAGGGATTAATCTACGAGCAGTACTTC. Protein: CASSLGRQGLIYEQYF.

The V call is TRBV27, the J call TRBJ1-4; D not certain. The germline gives CDR1 MNHEY, CDR2 SMNVEV (reference sequence). V was cut by 0 bases and J by 14 bases, with 16 bases left in between. This CDR3 has 14 residues. The CDR3 DNA sequence: TGTGCCAGCAGTTTATCTGGCACTGGAGGCATGCTGTTTTTT. It specifies CASSLSGTGGMLFF.

Written as DNA, the CDR3 is TGTGCCATCAGTGAACGGAGCTCTGGAAACACCATATATTTT. Its protein product is CAISERSSGNTIYF. The chain employs TRBV10-3 and TRBJ1-3, with D unresolved. This CDR3 contains 14 residues. The V end lost 3 bases, the J end lost 0 bases, and 6 bases lay between the germline ends. Germline V gene lookup returns CDR1 ENHRY and CDR2 SYGVKD.

The rearrangement links TRBV6-5 to TRBJ2-5; D possibly corresponds to TRBD1 (5 bases). Germline loops: CDR1 MNHEY, CDR2 SVGAGI. V dropped 5 bases and J dropped 2 bases, with 9 bases sitting between them. This CDR3 comprises 13 residues. The CDR3 sequence is CASSRTIQETQYF. The CDR3 DNA follows: TGTGCCAGCAGTCGGACAATTCAAGAGACCCAGTACTTC.

This chain uses TRBV5-1 with TRBJ1-6, with 8 positions matching TRBD1. This CDR3 region has 14 residues. V dropped 6 bases and J dropped 7; count of bases not matched to a gene: 6. Germline V gene data show CDR1 as SGHRS and CDR2 as YFSETQ. The CDR3 region has the DNA TGCGCCAGCAACCCGGGACAGGCAAATTCACCCCTCCACTTT. Amino acid sequence: CASNPGQANSPLHF.

V and J are TRBV7-3 and TRBJ2-1; no reliable D call. CDR1 is SGHTA, CDR2 FQGTGA, per germline. The CDR3 contains 15 residues. V lost 2 bases, J lost 4 bases, and 12 bases lay in between. CDR3 loop: CASSLLGLAYNEQFF. CDR3 nucleotides: TGTGCCAGCAGCTTACTGGGTTTGGCATACAATGAGCAGTTCTTC.

The rearrangement links TRBV27 to TRBJ2-7; TRBD2 is a possible D gene (6 bases). V gave up 6 bases and J gave up 3 bases, with 18 bases separating them. The V gene's germline CDR1 is MNHEY and CDR2 SMNVEV (reference sequence). The CDR3 loop spans 15 amino acids. The CDR3: CASRVEGLLIYEQYF. The CDR3 DNA follows: TGTGCCAGCAGGGTGGAGGGACTGCTTATCTACGAGCAGTACTTC.

Remarks on this clone: The sample holds other DNA sequences that translate to the same CDR3. The chain is built from TRBV5-1 and TRBJ1-1; the D gene is possibly TRBD1 (6 bases). This CDR3 region has 15 residues. Germline assignment: CDR1 SGHRS and CDR2 YFSETQ. V lost 0 bases to trimming and J lost 3 bases, with 12 bases between them. This CDR3 reads CASSLVGGGDTEAFF. The CDR3 DNA follows: TGCGCCAGCAGCTTGGTCGGGGGCGGCGACACTGAAGCTTTCTTT. Based on the CDR3 plus reference TRBV5-1 and TRBJ1-1, the full variable domain is KAGVTQTPRYLIKTRGQQVTLSCSPISGHRSVSWYQQTPGQGLQFLFEYFSETQRNKGNFPGRFSGRQFSNSRSEMNVSTLELGDSALYLCASSLVGGGDTEAFFGQGTRLTVV.

The chain recombines TRBV11-2 with TRBJ2-7; 7 bases align to TRBD2. V shed 0 bases and J 1 base; nucleotides not matched to a gene: 6. The CDR3 extends over 16 amino acids. Germline V CDR1 and CDR2: SGHAT, FQNNGV. CDR3 bases: TGTGCCAGCAGCTTAGATCGGATAGCGGGTTCCTACGAGCAGTACTTC. It codes for CASSLDRIAGSYEQYF.

The rearrangement joins TRBV5-6 to TRBJ1-2, with D unclear. Per germline, CDR1 SGHDT and CDR2 YYEEEE. V was shortened by 4 bases and J by 4 bases, with 14 bases between the two germline ends. The CDR3 totals 14 residues. The CDR3 nucleotides are TGTGCCAGCAGCGCGGGCTGGGTTGGCTATGGCTACACCTTC. This sequence encodes CASSAGWVGYGYTF.

This clone was counted a few times. The chain links TRBV10-3 to TRBJ1-5; 7 positions agree with TRBD1. The trim removed 4 bases at V and 3 bases at J, leaving 3 bases unmatched. CDR1 ENHRY and CDR2 SYGVKD come from the germline V gene. The CDR3 runs 14 residues. The CDR3 nucleotides read TGTGCCATCAGTGGGACAGGTGACAATCAGCCCCAGCATTTT. This translates into CAISGTGDNQPQHF.

The chain recombines TRBV18 with TRBJ2-7; D perhaps matches TRBD1 (6 bases). Per the germline V gene, CDR1 is KGHSH and CDR2 is LQKENI. This CDR3 contains 17 residues. V shed 3 bases and J shed 3 bases, with 21 bases lying between them. Written as DNA, the CDR3 is TGTGCCAGCTCACCGGCGTTACAGGGATGGGAGAACTACGAGCAGTACTTC. Protein product: CASSPALQGWENYEQYF.

This chain uses TRBV7-9 with TRBJ2-1; no definite D call. Germline CDR1 reads SEHNR; CDR2 reads FQNEAQ (reference sequence). Trimming pared 5 bases from V and 3 bases from J, leaving 20 bases between. This CDR3 spans 17 amino acids. For the CDR3, the DNA is TGTGCCAGCAGCATCGCGTGGGAAAGGTGGGTCTACAATGAGCAGTTCTTC. It specifies CASSIAWERWVYNEQFF.

The chain couples TRBV10-3 to TRBJ2-3; 8 nucleotides match TRBD2. V gave up 5 bases and J gave up 4 bases; unmatched junction bases: 8. The V gene's germline CDR1 is ENHRY and CDR2 SYGVKD. The CDR3 is 15 residues long. The CDR3 protein is CAISRTSGGADTQYF. The CDR3 DNA sequence: TGTGCCATCAGTCGGACCTCGGGGGGGGCAGATACGCAGTATTTT.